Listed here are 23 T cell receptor beta chains from one sample, sequenced in a study of cytomegalovirus exposure and HLA in healthy donors. The PCR contained 60 Vbeta and 13 Jbeta primers. This table comes from immunoSEQ multiplex PCR, and its TCRdb copy is limited to in-frame clones, with some not included. The sample totals about 140,000 clones. Sequenced sample: PBMCs. These receptors all stem from a man between 40 and 49 years old in good health and CMV-seronegative.

J is TRBJ1-1 and V is TRBV11-1; D remains unclear. The CDR3 is made up of 14 amino acids. Germline V gene lookup returns CDR1 SGHAT and CDR2 FQDESV (reference sequence). V was cut by 5 bases and J by 1 base, with 11 bases left in between. The CDR3 sequence is CASSLARGNTEAFF. For the CDR3, the DNA is TGTGCCAGCAGCCTTGCCCGGGGGAACACTGAAGCTTTCTTT.

The rearrangement links TRBV5-1 to TRBJ1-4, with 7 bases that match TRBD1. Trimming took 4 bases from V and 0 from J; bases not matched to a gene: 3. Germline lookup yields CDR1 SGHRS and CDR2 YFSETQ. The CDR3 is made up of 15 amino acids. CDR3 protein: CASSRDSTTNEKLFF. CDR3 nucleotides: TGCGCCAGCAGCCGGGACAGCACAACTAATGAAAAACTGTTTTTT. The full variable domain, completed using reference TRBV5-1 and TRBJ1-4, is KAGVTQTPRYLIKTRGQQVTLSCSPISGHRSVSWYQQTPGQGLQFLFEYFSETQRNKGNFPGRFSGRQFSNSRSEMNVSTLELGDSALYLCASSRDSTTNEKLFFGSGTQLSVL.

The V call is TRBV5-6, the J call TRBJ2-3, with 11 bases identical to TRBD2. The V gene's germline CDR1 is SGHDT and CDR2 YYEEEE. V lost 4 bases and J lost 2; bases outside the gene matches: 6. The CDR3 covers 16 residues. CDR3 amino acids: CASSARLAGYTDTQYF. CDR3 DNA sequence: TGTGCCAGCAGCGCAAGACTAGCGGGGTACACAGATACGCAGTATTTT.

This chain connects TRBV2 to TRBJ1-3; D gene uncertain. Trimming left V 3 bases short and J 1 base short, with 10 bases between. Germline V CDR1 and CDR2: SNHLY, FYNNEI. The CDR3 length is 15 residues. The CDR3 bases are TGTGCCAGCAGTGACCGGGGAGTTTCTGGAAACACCATATATTTT. Translation gives CASSDRGVSGNTIYF.

The rearrangement uses TRBV5-4 and TRBJ2-5, with TRBD1 identical over 7 bases. The junction had 8 bases not matched to a gene; V was cut back by 4 bases and J by 2 bases. The germline V gene encodes CDR1 SGHNT and CDR2 YYREEE (reference sequence). The CDR3 sequence is 15 residues long. CDR3 coding DNA: TGTGCCAGCAGCCCAGGGGGTCCGACACAAGAGACCCAGTACTTC. This encodes CASSPGGPTQETQYF.

The V and J genes are TRBV28 and TRBJ2-7; possibly TRBD2 for D (5 bases). Germline lookup yields CDR1 MDHEN and CDR2 SYDVKM. Trimming took off 7 bases at V and 0 bases at J, with 22 bases between the two ends. The length of the CDR3 is 17 residues. CDR3 sequence reads: CASKGEDWAQPSYEQYF. In nucleotides, the CDR3 is TGTGCCAGCAAGGGAGAGGATTGGGCTCAACCCTCCTACGAGCAGTACTTC.

The J gene is TRBJ2-1, the V gene TRBV7-7; 7 bases match TRBD2. CDR1 is SSHAT, CDR2 FNYEAQ, per germline (reference sequence). With V trimmed by 1 base and J by 5 bases, 2 bases remained unmatched. This CDR3 is built from 14 residues. As DNA, the CDR3 is TGTGCCAGCAGCTTAGGACTAGCAAACAATGAGCAGTTCTTC. As protein: CASSLGLANNEQFF.

The V gene is TRBV4-1, the J gene TRBJ2-6; the D gene is possibly TRBD2 (5 bases). Germline V gene sequence: CDR1 MGHRA, CDR2 YSYEKL. The CDR3 sequence is 16 residues long. The V and J ends lost 8 bases and 2 bases respectively, with 16 bases between them. The CDR3 sequence: CASGGLGAAGANVLTF. CDR3 coding DNA: TGCGCCAGCGGCGGCTTGGGAGCTGCTGGGGCCAACGTCCTGACTTTC.

V is TRBV9 and J is TRBJ1-1, with 9 bases aligning to TRBD1. The CDR3 is 15 amino acids. V lost 3 bases to trimming and J lost 4 bases; unmatched junction nucleotides: 7. Germline V gene lookup returns CDR1 SGDLS and CDR2 YYNGEE. The CDR3 sequence: CASSGNRGRLTEAFF. The CDR3 DNA follows: TGTGCCAGCAGCGGTAACAGGGGGCGGCTCACTGAAGCTTTCTTT.

The chain employs TRBV4-3 and TRBJ1-1, with 7 positions matching TRBD1. Germline loops: CDR1 LGHNA, CDR2 YSLEER. The V and J ends lost 5 bases and 1 base, in that order; junction bases with no gene match: 13. CDR3 length: 17 residues. The CDR3 loop reads CASSSPETGSANTEAFF. DNA for the CDR3: TGCGCCAGCAGCTCTCCAGAGACAGGGAGTGCGAACACTGAAGCTTTCTTT.

The rearrangement links TRBV19 to TRBJ1-5; tentative D call: TRBD1 (6 bases). This CDR3 has 16 residues. Trimming took off 0 bases at V and 6 bases at J, with 15 bases between the two ends. Germline V gives CDR1 LNHDA, CDR2 SQIVND (reference sequence). As DNA, the CDR3 is TGTGCCAGTAGTATAGATCTATTAGGGGGGGCTCAGCCCCAGCATTTT. It is translated as CASSIDLLGGAQPQHF. The whole variable domain, remainder taken from reference TRBV19 and TRBJ1-5, is DGGITQSPKYLFRKEGQNVTLSCEQNLNHDAMYWYRQDPGQGLRLIYYSQIVNDFQKGDIAEGYSVSREKKESFPLTVTSAQKNPTAFYLCASSIDLLGGAQPQHFGDGTRLSIL.

V usage is TRBV6-6 and J usage is TRBJ2-1, with 11 bases identical to TRBD2. CDR1 is MNHNY and CDR2 is SVGAGI in the germline V gene (reference sequence). V lost 6 bases and J lost 4; bases outside the gene matches: 5. The CDR3 length is 15 residues. The CDR3 region is CASRPRTSGYNEQFF. CDR3 coding DNA: TGTGCCAGCAGACCACGGACTAGCGGGTACAATGAGCAGTTCTTC.

This sequence joins TRBV7-2 and TRBJ2-5, with 7 bases lining up with TRBD1. Trimming removed 3 bases from V and 4 bases from J; junction bases left unmatched: 8. Germline-derived CDR1 and CDR2 are SGHTA and FQGNSA. CDR3 size: 15 residues. The CDR3 DNA sequence: TGTGCCAGCAGCTTTAATGGCAGGGGGTTAGAGACCCAGTACTTC. It yields the protein CASSFNGRGLETQYF.

CDR3 sequence: CASSLAPGQGTYEQYF. CDR3 in DNA: TGTGCCAGCAGCTTAGCCCCGGGACAGGGGACCTACGAGCAGTACTTC. The V and J genes are TRBV7-2 and TRBJ2-7, with 10 bases lining up with TRBD1. This CDR3 is built from 16 residues. CDR1 and CDR2 from the germline V gene are SGHTA and FQGNSA. V dropped 0 bases and J dropped 2; count of bases not matched to a gene: 4. Full variable domain (remainder filled in from reference TRBV7-2 and TRBJ2-7): GAGVSQSPSNKVTEKGKDVELRCDPISGHTALYWYRQSLGQGLEFLIYFQGNSAPDKSGLPSDRFSAERTGGSVSTLTIQRTQQEDSAVYLCASSLAPGQGTYEQYFGPGTRLTVT.

The chain has TRBV2 and TRBJ2-7; tentative D call: TRBD1 (5 bases). This CDR3 has 12 residues. Per the germline V gene, CDR1 is SNHLY and CDR2 is FYNNEI. V was shortened by 5 bases and J by 6 bases, with 11 bases between the two germline ends. For the CDR3, the DNA is TGTGCCAGCAGTCCTCAGGGTTCCGAGCAGTACTTC. Amino acids: CASSPQGSEQYF.

The chain recombines TRBV19 with TRBJ2-1; no clear D. This CDR3 spans 15 amino acids. The germline V gene has CDR1 LNHDA and CDR2 SQIVND (reference sequence). V dropped 3 bases and J dropped 0 bases, with 9 bases sitting between them. The CDR3 nucleotides read TGTGCCAGTAGTATTTGGCAGGTCTCCTACAATGAGCAGTTCTTC. Translating it yields CASSIWQVSYNEQFF.

The CDR3 sequence: CASSRRGLAGGEQFF. The CDR3 DNA sequence: TGTGCCAGCAGCCGCCGGGGACTAGCGGGAGGTGAGCAGTTCTTC. The chain recombines TRBV7-2 with TRBJ2-1, with 15 bases fitting TRBD2. Germline V lookup: CDR1 SGHTA, CDR2 FQGNSA. V dropped 5 bases and J dropped 9; count of bases not matched to a gene: 5. This CDR3 comprises 15 residues.

The chain is built from TRBV18 and TRBJ2-6; D uncertain. The CDR3 consists of 14 residues. Between the trimmed V and J ends, which lost 3 bases and 0 bases, there was a span of 3 bases. Germline CDR1 and CDR2: KGHSH and LQKENI. CDR3 sequence: CASSPLSGANVLTF. In DNA, the CDR3 is TGTGCCAGCTCACCCCTCTCTGGGGCCAACGTCCTGACTTTC.

V is TRBV7-2 and J is TRBJ2-7; D remains unclear. The ends were cut back, 0 bases at V and 4 bases at J, with 10 bases in the middle. The CDR3 consists of 14 residues. The germline CDR1 and CDR2 sequences are SGHTA and FQGNSA. In DNA form, the CDR3 reads TGTGCCAGCAGCTTAGCGACTTTCCTTTACGAGCAGTACTTC. Protein sequence: CASSLATFLYEQYF. The full variable domain, rest sourced from reference TRBV7-2 and TRBJ2-7, is GAGVSQSPSNKVTEKGKDVELRCDPISGHTALYWYRQSLGQGLEFLIYFQGNSAPDKSGLPSDRFSAERTGGSVSTLTIQRTQQEDSAVYLCASSLATFLYEQYFGPGTRLTVT.

The chain uses TRBV7-3 and TRBJ2-2; 9 nucleotides match TRBD2. V lost 2 bases to trimming and J lost 4 bases; unmatched junction nucleotides: 5. The length of the CDR3 is 16 residues. CDR1 SGHTA and CDR2 FQGTGA come from the germline V gene. The CDR3 spells CASSLSASGVTGELFF. The CDR3, as DNA: TGTGCCAGCAGCTTATCTGCTAGCGGGGTCACCGGGGAGCTGTTTTTT.

This sequence joins TRBV10-2 and TRBJ1-3; D is unclear. This CDR3 is 14 amino acids long. Looked up from germline, CDR1 is WSHSY and CDR2 is SAAADI. The V and J ends lost 8 bases and 0 bases respectively, with 11 bases between them. CDR3 sequence reads: CASLPIFSGNTIYF. CDR3 sequence (DNA): TGCGCCAGCCTGCCTATTTTCTCTGGAAACACCATATATTTT.

CDR3 nucleotides: TGCGCCAGCAGCCCCGGGGGGTCCGGGGAAAAACTGTTTTTT. This translates into CASSPGGSGEKLFF. The chain is built from TRBV5-1 and TRBJ1-4, with D perhaps matching TRBD1 (5 bases). This CDR3 comprises 14 residues. Germline-derived CDR1 and CDR2 are SGHRS and YFSETQ. Trimming cost V 4 bases and J 8 bases, with 15 bases left between them. Drawing the rest from reference TRBV5-1 and TRBJ1-4, the complete variable domain is KAGVTQTPRYLIKTRGQQVTLSCSPISGHRSVSWYQQTPGQGLQFLFEYFSETQRNKGNFPGRFSGRQFSNSRSEMNVSTLELGDSALYLCASSPGGSGEKLFFGSGTQLSVL.

J is TRBJ1-5 and V is TRBV5-4; D might be TRBD1 (5 bases). Trimming left V 2 bases short and J 5 bases short, with 11 bases between. The germline V gene has CDR1 SGHNT and CDR2 YYREEE (reference sequence). CDR3 length equals 14 residues. DNA for the CDR3: TGTGCCAGCAGCTTCGGGGGAGCGGATCAGCCCCAGCATTTT. Translation: CASSFGGADQPQHF.